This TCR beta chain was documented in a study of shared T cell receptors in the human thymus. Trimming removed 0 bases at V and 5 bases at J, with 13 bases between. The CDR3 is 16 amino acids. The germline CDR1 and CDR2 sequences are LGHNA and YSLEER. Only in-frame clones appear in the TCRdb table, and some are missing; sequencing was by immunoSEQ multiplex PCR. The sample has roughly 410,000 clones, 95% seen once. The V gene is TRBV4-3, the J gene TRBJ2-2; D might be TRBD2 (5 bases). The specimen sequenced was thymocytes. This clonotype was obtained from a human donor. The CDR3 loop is CASSQEERDGTGELFF. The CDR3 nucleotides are TGCGCCAGCAGCCAAGAGGAGAGGGATGGAACCGGGGAGCTGTTTTTT.